A selection of T cell receptor beta chains follows, all from one sample in a study of long-term antiretroviral therapy in people with HIV. Measured with immunoSEQ multiplex PCR; TCRdb has only the in-frame clones, and not every one. The sample contains about 11,000 clones, around 80% of which appear only once. The sequencing here drew on unsorted PBMCs, taken around 7.2 years after starting antiretroviral therapy. These receptors all stem from a man aged 50 to 60 with HIV. Both conserved end residues are part of each CDR3. The D gene is left open where the match is weak. Clone size is given for some rows only: seen once, a few or many times, or a class if the clone is expanded.

D gene,clone size,J gene,V gene,CDR3 DNA,CDR3 protein
TRBD1,.,TRBJ1-1,TRBV19,TGTGCCAGTAGTCCGGACAGGGGAGGGACTGAAGCTTTCTTT,CASSPDRGGTEAFF
.,.,TRBJ2-2,TRBV5-6,TGTGCCAGCAGCTTGGTGTACAGGTCCACCGGGGAGCTGTTTTTT,CASSLVYRSTGELFF
.,once,TRBJ1-1,TRBV5-6,TGTGCCAGCAGTTTTGGACAGCTCACTGAAGCTTTCTTT,CASSFGQLTEAFF
.,.,TRBJ1-2,TRBV6-5,TGTGCCAGCAGTTACGACGAGGGGATACAAGGCTACACCTTC,CASSYDEGIQGYTF
.,.,TRBJ1-5,TRBV7-7,TGTGCCAGCAGCCCGGGGAGGGATCAGCCCCAGCATTTT,CASSPGRDQPQHF
.,.,TRBJ2-1,TRBV14,TGTGCCAGCAGCCAAGCTGGCAGGGTCCACGATAGCTCCTACAATGAGCAGTTCTTC,CASSQAGRVHDSSYNEQFF
.,.,TRBJ2-2,TRBV29-1,TGCAGCGTTGAAGAAATGAGTAGGGAGCTGTTTTTT,CSVEEMSRELFF
TRBD2,.,TRBJ2-1,TRBV30,TGTGCCTTCCGACTAGCGGGGGCTGAGCAGTTCTTC,CAFRLAGAEQFF
.,once,TRBJ2-7,TRBV27,TGTGCCAGCAGCCGGGGGGCCTGGAGCGAGCAGTACTTC,CASSRGAWSEQYF
TRBD1,.,TRBJ1-2,TRBV6-5,TGTGCCAGCAGGGCGGACAGGGGTGGCTACACCTTC,CASRADRGGYTF
.,.,TRBJ1-1,TRBV10-3,TGTGCCATCAGGGCGGACGGGAACACTGAAGCTTTCTTT,CAIRADGNTEAFF
.,once,TRBJ1-1,TRBV6-5,TGTGCCAGCAGTTTGGGGGACACTAACACTGAAGCTTTCTTT,CASSLGDTNTEAFF
TRBD1,once,TRBJ1-2,TRBV5-6,TGTGCCAGCAGCTTCGGGATACAGGGGGCTGACTATGGCTACACCTTC,CASSFGIQGADYGYTF
.,.,TRBJ2-1,TRBV9,TGTGCCAGCAGCCCTCCTGACAGATCCTCCTACAATGAGCAGTTCTTC,CASSPPDRSSYNEQFF
.,.,TRBJ1-1,TRBV7-8,TGTGCCAGCAGCCTCCCTTCGGAAGACTGGGATAGGGCGAACACTGAAGCTTTCTTT,CASSLPSEDWDRANTEAFF
TRBD1,.,TRBJ1-1,TRBV30,TGTGCCTGGAGTACCAGGGGACAGGTAATTGTTGCGAACACTGAAGCTTTCTTT,CAWSTRGQVIVANTEAFF
.,.,TRBJ2-1,TRBV14,TGTGCCAGCAGTGCTCGTCGCGGCCAATACAATGAGCAGTTCTTC,CASSARRGQYNEQFF
TRBD1,few,TRBJ2-7,TRBV27,TGTGCCAGCAGTTGGGGACAGGGGCCCTACGAGCAGTACTTC,CASSWGQGPYEQYF
.,few,TRBJ1-2,TRBV10-3,TGTGCCATCGAGGGTAACTATGGCTACACCTTC,CAIEGNYGYTF
TRBD1,.,TRBJ1-1,TRBV10-2,TGCGCCAGCAGTTGGGGGACAGGGGGTACTGAAGCTTTCTTT,CASSWGTGGTEAFF
.,.,TRBJ2-7,TRBV6-5,TGTGCCAGCAGTTACTGGGGGGACGAGCAGTACTTC,CASSYWGDEQYF
.,.,TRBJ2-7,TRBV29-1,TGCAGCGTCCAAAAGGGAGGATACGAGCAGTACTTC,CSVQKGGYEQYF
TRBD1,.,TRBJ1-1,TRBV6-5,TGTGCCAGCAGTCCCCAGGGGGCGCGGAGCACTGAAGCTTTCTTT,CASSPQGARSTEAFF
TRBD1,.,TRBJ1-2,TRBV7-2,TGTGCCAGCAGCTTAAGGGCCGGACAGGGAGGAAATGGCTACACCTTC,CASSLRAGQGGNGYTF
.,.,TRBJ1-6,TRBV19,TGTGCCAGTAGCTTTGGGGTCAATTCACCCCTCCACTTT,CASSFGVNSPLHF
TRBD1,.,TRBJ1-3,TRBV10-1,TGCGCCAGCAGCCCAGCCACAGGGGCGAGTGGAAACACCATATATTTT,CASSPATGASGNTIYF
.,.,TRBJ2-3,TRBV14,TGTGCCAGCAGCCATGGGGGTTCCCGCACAGATACGCAGTATTTT,CASSHGGSRTDTQYF
.,.,TRBJ1-2,TRBV5-6,TGTGCCAGCAGCTTACAGGGAGACTATGGCTACACCTTC,CASSLQGDYGYTF
.,.,TRBJ1-4,TRBV7-9,TGTGCCAGCAGCCCTCCCGCGTCCCCTTTAACTAATGAAAAACTGTTTTTT,CASSPPASPLTNEKLFF
TRBD1,.,TRBJ1-6,TRBV30,TGTGCCTGGAGAGGTGGACAGGGGGCTTTACCCTCCTATAATTCACCCCTCCACTTT,CAWRGGQGALPSYNSPLHF
.,.,TRBJ2-7,TRBV6-6,TGTGCCAGTACCTCAGGGACGAGCTCCTACGAGCAGTACTTC,CASTSGTSSYEQYF
.,.,TRBJ2-2,TRBV11-2,TGTGCCAGCAGCCCGACAGGAGCAAACACCGGGGAGCTGTTTTTT,CASSPTGANTGELFF
TRBD2,.,TRBJ2-5,TRBV7-8,TGTGCCAGCAGCTTAGAACGTTTCGGGACTAGCGGGAGGGAGACCCAGTACTTC,CASSLERFGTSGRETQYF